A single sample is the source of the 25 T cell receptor beta chains below, sequenced in a study of blood T cells in healthy people across ages. A J-beta primer mix and a sample-barcoded 5' primer were used in a second PCR of about 7 to 12 cycles. TCRdb reanalysed the 5' RACE reads using MiXCR and keeps one entry per CDR3 protein. In the table there are approximately 830,000 distinct CDR3 sequences, around two thirds of which are singletons. The sample was blood. The receptors were gathered from a man aged 25 to 40 in good health.

The rearrangement joins TRBV3-1 to TRBJ1-6, with D perhaps TRBD1 (5 bases). The CDR3 loop spans 15 amino acids. Germline CDR1 reads LGHDT; CDR2 reads YNNKEL (reference sequence). Trimming removed 4 bases from V and 9 bases from J, with 16 bases in between. CDR3 residues: CASSPDGGKGSPLHF. In DNA, the CDR3 is TGTGCCAGCAGCCCCGATGGGGGTAAGGGTTCACCCCTCCACTTT.

The CDR3 bases are TGCAGTGCTCTTGGACAGGGGGACTATGGCTACACCTTC. The encoded protein is CSALGQGDYGYTF. This chain links TRBV20-1 with TRBJ1-2, with 10 bases matching TRBD1. The V gene's germline CDR1 is DFQATT and CDR2 SNEGSKA (reference sequence). The CDR3 consists of 13 residues. Unmatched junction bases numbered 3, after V lost 5 bases and J lost 3 bases.

The chain carries TRBV9 and TRBJ2-5, with 11 nucleotides matching TRBD2. The V and J ends lost 0 bases and 5 bases, in that order; junction bases with no gene match: 6. The CDR3 runs to 16 residues. Germline lookup yields CDR1 SGDLS and CDR2 YYNGEE. This CDR3 reads CASSVGVLAGVETQYF. In DNA form, the CDR3 reads TGTGCCAGCAGCGTAGGAGTACTAGCGGGGGTTGAGACCCAGTACTTC.

The V and J genes are TRBV10-3 and TRBJ2-5; D possibly corresponds to TRBD2 (6 bases). Germline CDR1 and CDR2: ENHRY and SYGVKD. This CDR3 spans 14 amino acids. V was cut by 5 bases and J by 5 bases, with 15 bases left in between. CDR3 DNA sequence: TGTGCCATCAGTACCGGGGGAACTAAGGAGACCCAGTACTTC. Its translation is CAISTGGTKETQYF.

This clonotype has more than one count but fewer than ten. V gene TRBV5-6 combines with J gene TRBJ2-7; no firm D call. V lost 0 bases to trimming and J lost 3 bases, with 7 bases between them. This CDR3 has 13 amino acids. The germline CDR1 and CDR2 sequences are SGHDT and YYEEEE. As DNA, the CDR3 is TGTGCCAGCAGCTTGGGACACCTCTACGAGCAGTACTTC. The encoded protein is CASSLGHLYEQYF. Variable domain in full (rest from reference TRBV5-6 and TRBJ2-7): DAGVTQSPTHLIKTRGQQVTLRCSPKSGHDTVSWYQQALGQGPQFIFQYYEEEERQRGNFPDRFSGHQFPNYSSELNVNALLLGDSALYLCASSLGHLYEQYFGPGTRLTVT.

J is TRBJ2-7 and V is TRBV2; weak D call: TRBD2 (5 bases). Trimming shortened V by 5 bases and J by 4 bases, and 15 bases separated the two germline ends. CDR1 and CDR2 from the germline V gene are SNHLY and FYNNEI. The CDR3 is made up of 14 amino acids. CDR3 sequence (DNA): TGTGCCAGCAGTCCCGGGATGGGTGCTTACGAGCAGTACTTC. Translating it yields CASSPGMGAYEQYF.

The chain combines TRBV20-1 with TRBJ2-5; D is possibly TRBD2 (6 bases). The CDR3 contains 14 residues. Trimming removed 5 bases from V and 5 bases from J, with 18 bases in between. Per the germline V gene, CDR1 is DFQATT and CDR2 is SNEGSKA (reference sequence). CDR3 sequence reads: CSAPLQLAGETQYF. The CDR3 nucleotides read TGCAGTGCTCCCCTTCAACTAGCCGGCGAGACCCAGTACTTC.

V usage is TRBV15 and J usage is TRBJ2-3, with D maybe TRBD1 (6 bases). The V gene's germline CDR1 is LNHNV and CDR2 YYDKDF (reference sequence). The CDR3 totals 14 residues. The germline V and J ends were trimmed by 3 bases and 4 bases, with 11 bases remaining between them. The CDR3 loop is CATSRVGASDTQYF. The DNA of the CDR3 is TGTGCCACCAGCAGGGTGGGGGCTTCAGATACGCAGTATTTT.

DNA of the CDR3: TGTGCCAGCCTAGGGGTTTACGGCTACACCTTC. It yields the protein CASLGVYGYTF. The chain links TRBV2 to TRBJ1-2, with D perhaps TRBD1 (5 bases). This CDR3 has 11 residues. Germline V lookup: CDR1 SNHLY, CDR2 FYNNEI. Trimming stripped 8 bases from V and 8 bases from J, with 12 bases between.

This chain connects TRBV7-8 to TRBJ2-7, with 9 positions matching TRBD1. Germline CDR1 and CDR2: SGHVS and FQNEAQ. J gave up 3 bases and V 5 bases, and 5 bases lay outside the gene matches. CDR3 length: 14 residues. The CDR3 loop is CASSRDRGIYEQYF. The CDR3 bases are TGTGCCAGCAGCCGCGACAGGGGGATCTACGAGCAGTACTTC.

This clonotype was detected a few times. The rearrangement links TRBV2 to TRBJ2-1, with a possible D match to TRBD1 (7 bases). CDR3 length: 12 residues. Trimming stripped 10 bases from V and 8 bases from J, with 15 bases between. The germline gives CDR1 SNHLY, CDR2 FYNNEI. The CDR3 region is CATQGGRDEQFF. The DNA of the CDR3 is TGTGCCACCCAGGGGGGACGAGATGAGCAGTTCTTC.

In this sample, this clonotype turned up a few times. J is TRBJ2-7 and V is TRBV4-1, with D possibly being TRBD1 (6 bases). Per the germline V gene, CDR1 is MGHRA and CDR2 is YSYEKL. V lost 5 bases and J 2 bases, leaving 13 bases between the germline ends. The CDR3 length is 14 residues. The CDR3 region is CASSYRQATYEQYF. The CDR3 region has the DNA TGCGCCAGCAGCTACCGACAGGCTACCTACGAGCAGTACTTC.

Concerning this clonotype: A single base separates this from a much larger clone, so it may be a read error. This chain joins TRBV6-2 or TRBV6-3 and TRBJ2-5; D not resolved. CDR3 length: 11 residues. V shed 6 bases and J shed 11 bases, with 13 bases lying between them. CDR1 is MNHEY, CDR2 SVGEGT, per germline. The DNA for the CDR3 is TGTGCCAGCAGGGAGTCAAACCAGCAGTACTTC. Its protein is CASRESNQQYF.

The V gene is TRBV4-2, the J gene TRBJ2-4, with D perhaps assigned TRBD1 or TRBD2 (6 bases each). Trimming removed 0 bases at V and 13 bases at J, with 19 bases between. Germline V gives CDR1 LGHNA, CDR2 YNFKEQ. The CDR3 covers 15 residues. The DNA for the CDR3 is TGTGCCAGCAGCCAAGAAAGGGGGGTTACTTATGAGCAGTACTTC. Translation: CASSQERGVTYEQYF.

This chain connects TRBV7-9 to TRBJ2-1; D call uncertain. The CDR3 contains 12 residues. Trimming shortened V by 0 bases and J by 9 bases, and 6 bases separated the two germline ends. CDR1 and CDR2 from the germline V gene are SEHNR and FQNEAQ (reference sequence). Here the CDR3 DNA reads TGTGCCAGCAGCTTAGCGATAGCTGAGCAGTTCTTC. Amino acids: CASSLAIAEQFF.

The sample holds a few counts of this clonotype. The chain joins TRBV5-1 to TRBJ2-5; D ambiguous. This CDR3 comprises 15 residues. The V end was cut by 0 bases, the J end by 2 bases, with 11 bases between. Germline-derived CDR1 and CDR2 are SGHRS and YFSETQ. CDR3 loop: CASSLALRDQETQYF. CDR3 nucleotides: TGCGCCAGCAGCTTGGCCCTAAGGGATCAAGAGACCCAGTACTTC.

V gene TRBV4-1 combines with J gene TRBJ2-5, with D possibly TRBD2 on 5 matching bases. V was pared by 0 bases and J by 0 bases, with 14 bases between. This CDR3 region has 17 residues. Germline V CDR1 and CDR2: MGHRA, YSYEKL. This CDR3 is CASSQDHIWGDQETQYF. The CDR3 DNA is TGCGCCAGCAGCCAAGACCACATATGGGGAGACCAAGAGACCCAGTACTTC.

This clonotype was picked up a small number of times. The genes are TRBV27 and TRBJ2-5; 14 bases map to TRBD2. The CDR3 sequence is 18 residues long. V dropped 6 bases and J dropped 5; count of bases not matched to a gene: 14. The germline CDR1 and CDR2 sequences are MNHEY and SMNVEV (reference sequence). In DNA form, the CDR3 reads TGTGCCAGCAGCGGACTAGCGGGGGGTCTACCATCTCCGGAGACCCAGTACTTC. This translates into CASSGLAGGLPSPETQYF.

This clonotype was picked up a small number of times. This CDR3 is CSVSPAGRTDTQYF. DNA of the CDR3: TGCAGCGTTTCCCCGGCAGGGCGCACAGATACGCAGTATTTT. The rearrangement joins TRBV29-1 to TRBJ2-3; perhaps TRBD1 as D (5 bases). Trimming took off 5 bases at V and 1 base at J, with 13 bases between the two ends. The CDR3 spans 14 residues. Germline assignment: CDR1 SQVTM and CDR2 ANQGSEA.

The chain employs TRBV20-1 and TRBJ2-7; tentatively, D is TRBD1 or TRBD2 (5 bases each). The DNA end lines up better with TRBJ2-5; the J call may be wrong. The CDR3 spans 15 residues. Germline V gene data show CDR1 as DFQATT and CDR2 as SNEGSKA (reference sequence). CDR3 coding DNA: TGCAGTGCTAGAGATCTTGGGGGAAGAAGGGAGACCCAGTACTTC. Its protein is CSARDLGGRRETQYF.

With regard to this clonotype: One end of the junction is discordant with germline, which a read error may explain. J is TRBJ2-4 and V is TRBV4-3, with D possibly being TRBD1 (6 bases). The CDR3 spans 14 residues. Germline lookup yields CDR1 LGHNA and CDR2 YSLEER. The CDR3 region has the DNA TGCACCAGCAGCCAAGATCTGGGCCCAGGGGAGCAGTACTTC. Its translation is CTSSQDLGPGEQYF.

The rearrangement links TRBV4-2 to TRBJ2-1; D possibly corresponds to TRBD2 (7 bases). V gave up 2 bases and J gave up 6 bases, with 11 bases separating them. This CDR3 has 14 amino acids. Germline-derived CDR1 and CDR2 are LGHNA and YNFKEQ. CDR3 in amino acids: CASSQRGGGNEQFF. DNA of the CDR3: TGTGCCAGCAGCCAAAGAGGGGGGGGCAATGAGCAGTTCTTC.

This chain connects TRBV7-9 to TRBJ2-6; the D is unclear. The germline V gene has CDR1 SEHNR and CDR2 FQNEAQ (reference sequence). The CDR3 loop spans 16 amino acids. Trimming stripped 4 bases from V and 0 bases from J, with 10 bases between. The CDR3 reads CASSSIRTSGANVLTF. CDR3 bases: TGTGCCAGCAGCTCGATACGAACCTCTGGGGCCAACGTCCTGACTTTC.

The J gene is TRBJ2-1, the V gene TRBV10-3, with 7 bases matching TRBD1. J gave up 2 bases and V 2 bases, and 3 bases lay outside the gene matches. Looked up from germline, CDR1 is ENHRY and CDR2 is SYGVKD. The CDR3 consists of 15 residues. CDR3 nucleotide sequence: TGTGCCATCAGTGAGACCAGGGGGACCTACAATGAGCAGTTCTTC. Translated: CAISETRGTYNEQFF.

The rearrangement uses TRBV5-1 and TRBJ2-1; 7 positions match TRBD1. Trimming cost V 4 bases and J 6 bases; bases outside gene matches: 10. Germline lookup yields CDR1 SGHRS and CDR2 YFSETQ. The CDR3 is 15 residues long. CDR3 sequence: CASSPRDSWGNEQFF. The CDR3 DNA sequence: TGCGCCAGCAGCCCTCGGGACAGTTGGGGCAATGAGCAGTTCTTC. Looking up the rest from reference TRBV5-1 and TRBJ2-1 gives the full variable domain: KAGVTQTPRYLIKTRGQQVTLSCSPISGHRSVSWYQQTPGQGLQFLFEYFSETQRNKGNFPGRFSGRQFSNSRSEMNVSTLELGDSALYLCASSPRDSWGNEQFFGPGTRLTVL.